Following are 21 T cell receptor beta chains from one sample sequenced in a study of blood T cell repertoires in COVID-19. Using immunoSEQ multiplex PCR, the repertoire was profiled, and TCRdb retains in-frame clones only, with some absent. The sample includes fewer than 200,000 clones, just over 85% of them seen just once. Material: peripheral blood. Receptors originate from a man aged 45-65 years with active or convalescent COVID-19.

The V and J genes are TRBV19 and TRBJ1-1, with D possibly being TRBD1 (6 bases). The ends were cut back, 3 bases at V and 4 bases at J, with 12 bases in the middle. Germline values: CDR1 LNHDA, CDR2 SQIVND (reference sequence). The CDR3 sequence is 14 residues long. Here the CDR3 DNA reads TGTGCCAGTAGTATCAGGGGCGCATTCACTGAAGCTTTCTTT. Translation: CASSIRGAFTEAFF.

This rearrangement joins TRBV6-5 to TRBJ2-4, with 9 bases fitting TRBD1. V shed 6 bases and J 11 bases; nucleotides not matched to a gene: 11. The CDR3 totals 14 residues. The germline V gene has CDR1 MNHEY and CDR2 SVGAGI. The DNA for the CDR3 is TGTGCCAGCAGAACCGGGACAGGGTCAGCAGTTCAGTACTTC. This translates into CASRTGTGSAVQYF.

This sequence joins TRBV6-5 and TRBJ1-2; possibly TRBD1 for D (5 bases). With 2 bases removed from V and 6 bases from J, the gap between germline ends came to 10 bases. The CDR3 totals 13 residues. Germline lookup yields CDR1 MNHEY and CDR2 SVGAGI. For the CDR3, the DNA is TGTGCCAGCAGTTACCGAAGGGGTAATGGCTACACCTTC. Its protein is CASSYRRGNGYTF.

J is TRBJ1-1 and V is TRBV11-2; D call uncertain. CDR1 is SGHAT, CDR2 FQNNGV, per germline. The CDR3 contains 14 residues. Trimming pared 3 bases from V and 5 bases from J, leaving 13 bases between. The CDR3 DNA is TGTGCCAGCAGCTTGGGTGGTTGGGAGACTGAAGCTTTCTTT. It encodes CASSLGGWETEAFF.

This clone was seen a handful of times. The CDR3 DNA sequence: TGTGCCAGCATGGGCCTTGATGGCGAGCAGTACTTC. It specifies CASMGLDGEQYF. The chain employs TRBV28 and TRBJ2-7; D ambiguous. This CDR3 region has 12 residues. The germline V gene encodes CDR1 MDHEN and CDR2 SYDVKM. Trimming pared 7 bases from V and 6 bases from J, leaving 13 bases between.

The chain links TRBV30 to TRBJ1-1; possible D gene TRBD1, 5 bases. The germline gives CDR1 GTSNPN, CDR2 SVGIG (reference sequence). Trimming shortened V by 5 bases and J by 10 bases, and 17 bases separated the two germline ends. This CDR3 region has 12 residues. The CDR3 nucleotides read TGTGCCTGGGCTGGGGGTTCCGGGGGAGCTTTCTTT. It specifies CAWAGGSGGAFF.

In DNA, the CDR3 is TGTGCCAGCAGTTCCGGCGGGGGGCCATCTGGGGAGCTGTTTTTT. It encodes CASSSGGGPSGELFF. This chain connects TRBV2 to TRBJ2-2; 8 bases fit TRBD2. The germline CDR1 and CDR2 sequences are SNHLY and FYNNEI. Trimming at V came to 5 bases and at J to 8 bases, leaving 10 bases not matched to a gene. The CDR3 length is 15 residues.

The V and J genes are TRBV7-9 and TRBJ2-3; 9 nucleotides agree with TRBD2. Germline CDR1 reads SEHNR; CDR2 reads FQNEAQ (reference sequence). The CDR3 runs 16 residues. Trimming cost V 1 base and J 3 bases; bases outside gene matches: 5. The CDR3 nucleotides read TGTGCCAGCAGCTTAGGAATTAGCGGGGGAACAGATACGCAGTATTTT. This sequence encodes CASSLGISGGTDTQYF.

The V gene is TRBV9, the J gene TRBJ1-2; D uncertain. Between the trimmed V and J ends, which lost 10 bases and 8 bases, there was a span of 27 bases. The germline gives CDR1 SGDLS, CDR2 YYNGEE. The CDR3 consists of 15 residues. The CDR3 nucleotides are TGTGCCCCCCCGGATGGGCGACGTGAACCGGGGGGCTACACCTTC. The encoded protein is CAPPDGRREPGGYTF.

This chain connects TRBV5-1 to TRBJ1-4; possibly TRBD1 for D (6 bases). The CDR3 totals 14 residues. Germline CDR1 SGHRS, CDR2 YFSETQ. Trimming stripped 0 bases from V and 8 bases from J, with 11 bases between. The DNA for the CDR3 is TGCGCCAGCAGCTTGGAACAGGGTAGAGAAAAACTGTTTTTT. This translates into CASSLEQGREKLFF.

The rearrangement uses TRBV13 and TRBJ2-2, with 9 bases lining up with TRBD1. Germline loops: CDR1 PRHDT, CDR2 FYEKMQ (reference sequence). This CDR3 region has 15 residues. Trimming cost V 5 bases and J 6 bases; bases outside gene matches: 7. The CDR3 reads CASSRGTGLSGELFF. The CDR3 nucleotides are TGTGCCAGCAGCCGAGGGACAGGGTTGTCCGGGGAGCTGTTTTTT.

The chain has TRBV2 and TRBJ2-1; 7 bases map to TRBD2. The CDR3 spans 15 residues. Trimming took 6 bases from V and 0 from J; bases not matched to a gene: 5. CDR1 is SNHLY, CDR2 FYNNEI, per germline. The CDR3 sequence: CASSLADISYNEQFF. In DNA, the CDR3 is TGTGCCAGCAGCCTAGCGGATATCTCCTACAATGAGCAGTTCTTC.

This chain links TRBV6-6 with TRBJ1-6, with TRBD1 matching over 10 bases. CDR1 and CDR2 from the germline V gene are MNHNY and SVGAGI (reference sequence). V lost 7 bases to trimming and J lost 7 bases; unmatched junction nucleotides: 7. There are 15 residues in the CDR3. CDR3 in amino acids: CASNIPGQGNSPLHF. For the CDR3, the DNA is TGTGCCAGCAACATACCGGGACAGGGGAATTCACCCCTCCACTTT.

V and J are TRBV27 and TRBJ1-2, with 9 positions matching TRBD1. Germline V gene sequence: CDR1 MNHEY, CDR2 SMNVEV (reference sequence). V dropped 3 bases and J dropped 8; count of bases not matched to a gene: 4. The length of the CDR3 is 13 residues. In DNA form, the CDR3 reads TGTGCCAGCAGTTTTCGGACAGGGGAAGGCTACACCTTC. Encoded protein: CASSFRTGEGYTF.

On this clone itself: The sample contains more than one DNA sequence encoding this CDR3. V is TRBV7-6 and J is TRBJ1-2, with TRBD1 matching over 12 bases. Germline CDR1 is SGHVS and CDR2 is FNYEAQ. The V and J ends lost 5 bases and 7 bases, in that order; junction bases with no gene match: 11. This CDR3 is built from 16 residues. The CDR3 loop reads CASSNPGQGAVGGYTF. CDR3 DNA sequence: TGTGCCAGCAGCAACCCGGGACAGGGGGCTGTCGGTGGCTACACCTTC.

This chain joins TRBV6-5 and TRBJ2-5; 8 bases agree with TRBD1. V was pared by 3 bases and J by 3 bases, with 6 bases of the junction left unmatched. This CDR3 is built from 15 residues. CDR1 is MNHEY, CDR2 SVGAGI, per germline. CDR3 protein: CASSYWQGAEETQYF. In nucleotides, the CDR3 is TGTGCCAGCAGTTATTGGCAGGGGGCCGAAGAGACCCAGTACTTC.

Comments on this clone: Germline is not matched at one junction end, which may reflect a read error. The gene calls are TRBV2 and TRBJ1-6, with a weak D call TRBD1 (6 bases). The CDR3 is 12 residues long. Germline V lookup: CDR1 SNHLY, CDR2 FYNNEI. CDR3 in DNA: TGTGCCGGCAGAGGACAGATCGCGCCCCTCCACTTT. Its protein product is CAGRGQIAPLHF.

The V and J genes are TRBV7-9 and TRBJ1-4; D is unclear. Trimming shortened V by 3 bases and J by 0 bases, and 5 bases separated the two germline ends. This CDR3 contains 14 residues. CDR1 SEHNR and CDR2 FQNEAQ come from the germline V gene (reference sequence). CDR3 in DNA: TGTGCCAGCAGCTTGAGTTCAACTAATGAAAAACTGTTTTTT. This gives the protein CASSLSSTNEKLFF. The variable domain in full, completed from reference TRBV7-9 and TRBJ1-4, reads DTGVSQNPRHKITKRGQNVTFRCDPISEHNRLYWYRQTLGQGPEFLTYFQNEAQLEKSRLLSDRFSAERPKGSFSTLEIQRTEQGDSAMYLCASSLSSTNEKLFFGSGTQLSVL.

The chain combines TRBV7-9 with TRBJ2-5, with 10 bases fitting TRBD2. The J segment lost 3 bases and the V segment lost 6 bases, leaving 4 bases of the junction unmatched. The germline gives CDR1 SEHNR, CDR2 FQNEAQ (reference sequence). The CDR3 has 14 residues. The DNA of the CDR3 is TGTGCCAGCAGATTGGGGACTAGCGAAGAGACCCAGTACTTC. Its protein is CASRLGTSEETQYF.

The V gene is TRBV19, the J gene TRBJ1-3; D remains ambiguous. Germline V gene data show CDR1 as LNHDA and CDR2 as SQIVND (reference sequence). V lost 6 bases to trimming and J lost 0 bases, with 9 bases between them. CDR3 length: 14 amino acids. CDR3 bases: TGTGCCAGTAGCGTCCTAGGCTCTGGAAACACCATATATTTT. It codes for CASSVLGSGNTIYF.

The chain joins TRBV4-2 to TRBJ2-7; D perhaps matches TRBD2 (6 bases). Deletions cut 3 bases from V and 7 bases from J, with 13 bases between. Germline CDR1 and CDR2: LGHNA and YNFKEQ. The CDR3 runs to 13 residues. DNA for the CDR3: TGTGCCAGCAGCCAGACTAGTGGGAGAGAGCAGTACTTC. Protein product: CASSQTSGREQYF.